This TCR beta chain was found in a study of cytomegalovirus exposure and HLA in healthy donors. The overall study: An earlier analysis found roughly 100 million unique TCR beta sequences from around 180 million T cells. General observations from the study: In a later analysis, TCR beta V- and J-gene trimming was associated with a missense DCLRE1C variant. It was shown in a later analysis that HLA-associated TCR beta chains were more clonally expanded than other, equally common chains. In a later analysis, approximately 15,000 TCR beta sequences were associated with HLA alleles at 0.05 false discovery rate.

Primers for the PCR totalled 60 Vbeta and 13 Jbeta. The protocol was immunoSEQ multiplex PCR, while the TCRdb copy is restricted to in-frame clones and leaves out a portion. The data show 90,000 or so clones, with roughly 69% seen just once and 2.7% held by the top ten. The V gene's germline CDR1 is SGHVS and CDR2 FQNEAQ. Trimming left V 5 bases short and J 4 bases short, with 12 bases between. CDR3 size: 13 residues. As for this clone: Its antigen is not known.

The receptor was derived from a man aged 45-65 years in good health and CMV-seronegative. The specimen sequenced was PBMCs. V and J are TRBV7-8 and TRBJ2-7; D perhaps matches TRBD2 (5 bases). This CDR3 is CASSPYGVYEQYF. The CDR3 DNA follows: TGTGCCAGCAGCCCCTACGGGGTATACGAGCAGTACTTC.